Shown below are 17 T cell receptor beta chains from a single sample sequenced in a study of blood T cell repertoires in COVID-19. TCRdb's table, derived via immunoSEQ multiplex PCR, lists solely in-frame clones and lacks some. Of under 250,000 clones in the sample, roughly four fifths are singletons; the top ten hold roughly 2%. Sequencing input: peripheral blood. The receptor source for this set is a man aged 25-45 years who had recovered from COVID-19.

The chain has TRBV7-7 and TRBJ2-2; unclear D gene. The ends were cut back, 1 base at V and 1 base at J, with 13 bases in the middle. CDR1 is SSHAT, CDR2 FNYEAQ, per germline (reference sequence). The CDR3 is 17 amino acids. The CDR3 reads CASSLDSVSVNTGELFF. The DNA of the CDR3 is TGTGCCAGCAGCTTAGATTCTGTCAGTGTGAACACCGGGGAGCTGTTTTTT.

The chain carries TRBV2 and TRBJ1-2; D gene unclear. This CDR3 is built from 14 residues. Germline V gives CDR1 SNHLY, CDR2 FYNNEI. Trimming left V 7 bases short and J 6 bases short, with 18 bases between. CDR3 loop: CASIQNRARDGYTF. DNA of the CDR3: TGTGCCAGCATCCAGAATAGAGCTCGGGATGGCTACACCTTC.

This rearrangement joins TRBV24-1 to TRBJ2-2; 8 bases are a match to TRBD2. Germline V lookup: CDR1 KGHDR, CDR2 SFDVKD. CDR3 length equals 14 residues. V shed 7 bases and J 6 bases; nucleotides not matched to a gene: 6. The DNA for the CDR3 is TGTGCCACCAGGGAGGCGGGGGGTGCCGGGGAGCTGTTTTTT. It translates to CATREAGGAGELFF.

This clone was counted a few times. CDR3 nucleotides: TGTGCCAGCAGCTCATGGACAGGGGGCTTTGGAGAGCAGTACGTC. This translates into CASSSWTGGFGEQYV. The rearrangement links TRBV7-8 to TRBJ2-7; 11 bases are shared with TRBD1. Germline values: CDR1 SGHVS, CDR2 FQNEAQ. This CDR3 has 15 residues. J lost 7 bases, V lost 4 bases, and 9 bases had no gene match.

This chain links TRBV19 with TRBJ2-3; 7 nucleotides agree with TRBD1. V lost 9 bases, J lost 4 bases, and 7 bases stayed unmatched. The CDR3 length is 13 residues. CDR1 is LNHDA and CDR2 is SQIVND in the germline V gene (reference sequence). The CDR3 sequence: CASQDRAADTQYF. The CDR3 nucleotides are TGTGCCAGCCAAGACAGGGCTGCAGATACGCAGTATTTT.

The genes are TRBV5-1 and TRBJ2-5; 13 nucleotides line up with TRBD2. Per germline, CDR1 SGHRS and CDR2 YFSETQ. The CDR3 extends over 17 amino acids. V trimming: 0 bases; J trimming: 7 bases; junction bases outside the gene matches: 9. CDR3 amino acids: CASSLELAGGALGTQYF. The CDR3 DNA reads TGCGCCAGCAGCTTGGAACTAGCGGGGGGGGCCCTGGGGACCCAGTACTTC. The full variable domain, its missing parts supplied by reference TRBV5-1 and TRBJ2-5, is KAGVTQTPRYLIKTRGQQVTLSCSPISGHRSVSWYQQTPGQGLQFLFEYFSETQRNKGNFPGRFSGRQFSNSRSEMNVSTLELGDSALYLCASSLELAGGALGTQYFGPGTRLLVL.

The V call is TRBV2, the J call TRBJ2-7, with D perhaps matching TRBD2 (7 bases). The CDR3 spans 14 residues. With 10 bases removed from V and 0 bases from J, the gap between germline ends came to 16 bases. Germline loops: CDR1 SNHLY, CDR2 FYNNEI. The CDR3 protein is CAIGGGASSYEQYV. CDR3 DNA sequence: TGTGCCATAGGGGGAGGGGCTAGCTCCTACGAGCAGTACGTC.

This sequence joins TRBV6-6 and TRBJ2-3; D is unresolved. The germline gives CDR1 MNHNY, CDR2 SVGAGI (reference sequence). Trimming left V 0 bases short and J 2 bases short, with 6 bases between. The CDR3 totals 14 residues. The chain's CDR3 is CASSYSRYTDTQYF. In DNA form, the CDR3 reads TGTGCCAGCAGTTACTCACGGTACACAGATACGCAGTATTTT.

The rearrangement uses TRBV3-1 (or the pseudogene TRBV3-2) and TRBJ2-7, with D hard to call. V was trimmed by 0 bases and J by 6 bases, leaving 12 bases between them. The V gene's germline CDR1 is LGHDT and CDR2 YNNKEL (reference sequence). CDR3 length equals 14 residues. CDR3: CASSQDTSPSEQYF. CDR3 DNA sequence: TGTGCCAGCAGCCAAGATACGAGTCCCTCCGAGCAGTACTTC.

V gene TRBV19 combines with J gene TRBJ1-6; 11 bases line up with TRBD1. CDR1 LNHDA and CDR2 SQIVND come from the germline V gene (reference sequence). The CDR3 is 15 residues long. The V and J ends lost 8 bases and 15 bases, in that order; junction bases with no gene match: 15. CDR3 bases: TGTGCCAGTCGGCAAGGGACAGGGGGTTTTCACCACCTCCACTTT. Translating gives CASRQGTGGFHHLHF.

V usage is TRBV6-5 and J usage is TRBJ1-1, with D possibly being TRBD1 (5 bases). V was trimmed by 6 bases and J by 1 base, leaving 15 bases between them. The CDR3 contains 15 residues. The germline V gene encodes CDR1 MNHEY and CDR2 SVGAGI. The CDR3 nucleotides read TGTGCCAGCAGCGGGGGTTATAGTAGGAACACTGAAGCTTTCTTT. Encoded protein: CASSGGYSRNTEAFF.

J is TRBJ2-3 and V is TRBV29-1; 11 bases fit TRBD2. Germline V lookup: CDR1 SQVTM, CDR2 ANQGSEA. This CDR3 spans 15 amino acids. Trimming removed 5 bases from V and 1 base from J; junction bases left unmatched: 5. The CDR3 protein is CSVQILAGGTDTQYF. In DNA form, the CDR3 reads TGCAGCGTTCAGATACTAGCGGGGGGCACAGATACGCAGTATTTT.

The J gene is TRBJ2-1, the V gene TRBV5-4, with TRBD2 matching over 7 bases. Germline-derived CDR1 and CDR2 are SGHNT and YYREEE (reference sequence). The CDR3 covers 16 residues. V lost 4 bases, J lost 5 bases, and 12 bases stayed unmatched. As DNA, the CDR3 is TGTGCCAGCAGCGAGGAGAGCTGGACTAGGGACAATGAGCAGTTCTTC. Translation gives CASSEESWTRDNEQFF.

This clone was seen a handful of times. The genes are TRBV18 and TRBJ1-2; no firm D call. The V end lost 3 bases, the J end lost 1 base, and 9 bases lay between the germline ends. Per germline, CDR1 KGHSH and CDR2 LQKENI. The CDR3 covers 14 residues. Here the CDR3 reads CASSPDGNNYGYTF. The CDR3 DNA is TGTGCCAGCTCACCCGACGGGAATAACTATGGCTACACCTTC.

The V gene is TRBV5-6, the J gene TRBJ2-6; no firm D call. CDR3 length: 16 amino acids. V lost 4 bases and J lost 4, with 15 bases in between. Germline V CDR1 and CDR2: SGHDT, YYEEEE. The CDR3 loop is CASSPGGANGANVLTF. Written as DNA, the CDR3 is TGTGCCAGCAGCCCCGGTGGAGCCAACGGGGCCAACGTCCTGACTTTC.

Written as DNA, the CDR3 is TGTGCCAGCACGGACAGACCGAATGAAAAACTGTTTTTT. It yields the protein CASTDRPNEKLFF. The genes are TRBV2 and TRBJ1-4; perhaps TRBD1 as D (6 bases). The CDR3 sequence is 13 residues long. Trimming removed 7 bases at V and 5 bases at J, with 11 bases between. Germline V CDR1 and CDR2: SNHLY, FYNNEI.

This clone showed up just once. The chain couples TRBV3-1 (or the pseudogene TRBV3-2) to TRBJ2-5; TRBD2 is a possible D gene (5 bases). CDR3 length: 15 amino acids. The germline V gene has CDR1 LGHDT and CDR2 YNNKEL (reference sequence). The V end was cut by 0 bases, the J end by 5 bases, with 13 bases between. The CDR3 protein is CASSQERSEVETQYF. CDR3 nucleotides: TGTGCCAGCAGCCAAGAACGGTCGGAGGTCGAGACCCAGTACTTC.